Each of the 24 T cell receptor beta chains below was sequenced from the same sample in a study of shared clonotypes between healthy human individuals. Profiled with immunoSEQ multiplex PCR; TCRdb holds only in-frame clones, not every one. Of about 990,000 clones in the sample, more than 75% were seen once. Sequencing input: memory CD4+ T cells from PBMCs. Described subset: CD45RA-negative fraction. The source is a man between 18 and 29 years old in good health. Some clones in this sample may be carry-over from other donors' samples.

The chain employs TRBV7-2 and TRBJ2-7, with D tentatively TRBD1 or TRBD2 (5 bases each). V shed 4 bases and J shed 3 bases, with 10 bases lying between them. The CDR3 has 13 amino acids. CDR1 is SGHTA, CDR2 FQGNSA, per germline. CDR3 region: CASSSGPNYEQYF. The CDR3 DNA is TGTGCCAGCAGCTCGGGGCCCAACTACGAGCAGTACTTC. The complete variable domain, with remaining parts taken from reference TRBV7-2 and TRBJ2-7, reads GAGVSQSPSNKVTEKGKDVELRCDPISGHTALYWYRQSLGQGLEFLIYFQGNSAPDKSGLPSDRFSAERTGGSVSTLTIQRTQQEDSAVYLCASSSGPNYEQYFGPGTRLTVT.

The gene calls are TRBV7-2 and TRBJ2-2, with unresolved D. V gave up 8 bases and J gave up 8 bases, with 9 bases separating them. The CDR3 consists of 11 residues. Germline V lookup: CDR1 SGHTA, CDR2 FQGNSA. The DNA for the CDR3 is TGTGCCAGCCGTAGCTCTGGGGAGCTGTTTTTT. Encoded protein: CASRSSGELFF.

The V call is TRBV5-1, the J call TRBJ2-1; 7 positions agree with TRBD2. The germline gives CDR1 SGHRS, CDR2 YFSETQ. Trimming took 7 bases from V and 5 from J; bases not matched to a gene: 9. This CDR3 has 14 amino acids. In DNA, the CDR3 is TGCGCCAGCTCCATCGGGGCGGGAGACAATGAGCAGTTCTTC. Amino acid sequence: CASSIGAGDNEQFF. The full variable domain, its missing parts supplied by reference TRBV5-1 and TRBJ2-1, is KAGVTQTPRYLIKTRGQQVTLSCSPISGHRSVSWYQQTPGQGLQFLFEYFSETQRNKGNFPGRFSGRQFSNSRSEMNVSTLELGDSALYLCASSIGAGDNEQFFGPGTRLTVL.

V and J are TRBV20-1 and TRBJ1-2; D gene unclear. V was clipped by 2 bases and J by 8 bases, with 9 bases between them. This CDR3 region has 11 residues. CDR1 DFQATT and CDR2 SNEGSKA come from the germline V gene (reference sequence). The CDR3 protein is CSARLYGGYTF. The CDR3 DNA is TGCAGTGCTAGATTGTACGGGGGCTACACCTTC.

This clone was detected once. The chain uses TRBV11-2 and TRBJ1-1, with D perhaps matching TRBD1 (6 bases). There are 14 residues in the CDR3. Trimming took off 2 bases at V and 1 base at J, with 8 bases between the two ends. Germline V gene sequence: CDR1 SGHAT, CDR2 FQNNGV. The CDR3 coding sequence is TGTGCCAGCAGCTTAACAGGGTGGAACACTGAAGCTTTCTTT. It is translated as CASSLTGWNTEAFF. Full variable domain (outside the CDR3, taken from reference TRBV11-2 and TRBJ1-1): EAGVAQSPRYKIIEKRQSVAFWCNPISGHATLYWYQQILGQGPKLLIQFQNNGVVDDSQLPKDRFSAERLKGVDSTLKIQPAKLEDSAVYLCASSLTGWNTEAFFGQGTRLTVV.

The rearrangement joins TRBV12-5 to TRBJ2-5; D is unclear. The germline V and J ends were trimmed by 2 bases and 5 bases, with 9 bases remaining between them. The germline V gene encodes CDR1 LGHNT and CDR2 FRNRAP. The CDR3 extends over 13 amino acids. CDR3 in amino acids: CASGLTPGETQYF. The CDR3 nucleotides read TGTGCTAGTGGTTTGACCCCTGGGGAGACCCAGTACTTC.

The V and J genes are TRBV5-1 and TRBJ2-7; 7 nucleotides agree with TRBD2. V shed 4 bases, J shed 1 base, and the junction held 8 bases outside the gene matches. In germline, CDR1 is SGHRS, CDR2 YFSETQ. The CDR3 spans 15 residues. This CDR3 is CASSLSGTRSYEQYF. DNA of the CDR3: TGCGCCAGCAGCCTAAGCGGGACCAGATCCTACGAGCAGTACTTC.

The gene calls are TRBV6-4 and TRBJ2-7, with a tentative D call TRBD1 (6 bases). Germline V CDR1 and CDR2: MRHNA, SNTAGT. The CDR3 loop spans 16 amino acids. The V gene lost 8 bases and the J gene lost 0 bases, with 20 bases spanning the gap. The CDR3 coding sequence is TGTGCCAGCTATATGATGGGGGCGATGAGCTCCTACGAGCAGTACTTC. Translation gives CASYMMGAMSSYEQYF.

This clone was picked up many times. The sample contains more than one DNA sequence encoding this CDR3. The chain links TRBV30 to TRBJ1-4; D remains ambiguous. V was pared by 1 base and J by 3 bases, with 6 bases between. The CDR3 extends over 13 amino acids. CDR1 is GTSNPN, CDR2 SVGIG, per germline (reference sequence). This chain's CDR3 is CAWSAGPNEKLFF. The CDR3 DNA reads as TGTGCCTGGAGTGCAGGTCCTAATGAAAAACTGTTTTTT.

The chain recombines TRBV7-7 with TRBJ1-1; a weak D match, TRBD1 (5 bases). Germline V gene sequence: CDR1 SSHAT, CDR2 FNYEAQ (reference sequence). The germline V and J ends were trimmed by 1 base and 4 bases, with 7 bases remaining between them. There are 13 residues in the CDR3. The DNA for the CDR3 is TGTGCCAGCAGCTTAGGTACAGGCACTGAAGCTTTCTTT. Residues: CASSLGTGTEAFF. Supplemented by reference TRBV7-7 and TRBJ1-1, the full variable domain reads GAGVSQSPRYKVTKRGQDVTLRCDPISSHATLYWYQQALGQGPEFLTYFNYEAQPDKSGLPSDRFSAERPEGSISTLTIQRTEQRDSAMYRCASSLGTGTEAFFGQGTRLTVV.

This sequence joins TRBV5-1 and TRBJ2-4; either TRBD1 or TRBD2 may fit D (5 bases each). V lost 0 bases and J 0 bases, leaving 10 bases between the germline ends. The germline V gene encodes CDR1 SGHRS and CDR2 YFSETQ. CDR3 size: 16 residues. Here the CDR3 reads CASSLGGTQAKNIQYF. The CDR3 DNA reads TGCGCCAGCAGCTTGGGGGGGACCCAAGCCAAAAACATTCAGTACTTC.

This clone has only a few counts. The DNA for the CDR3 is TGTGCCAGCAGCGTAGGGGGGAACGACCAAGAGACCCAGTACTTC. This translates into CASSVGGNDQETQYF. The chain links TRBV9 to TRBJ2-5; tentatively, D is TRBD1 or TRBD2 (5 bases each). The CDR3 totals 15 residues. V was shortened by 0 bases and J by 0 bases, with 9 bases between the two germline ends. From germline, CDR1 is SGDLS and CDR2 YYNGEE.

The V call is TRBV7-2, the J call TRBJ2-7; 7 positions agree with TRBD1. The CDR3 length is 15 residues. From germline, CDR1 is SGHTA and CDR2 FQGNSA. The V and J ends lost 2 bases and 0 bases, in that order; junction bases with no gene match: 4. This CDR3 reads CASSLIRDSSYEQYF. CDR3 in DNA: TGTGCCAGCAGCTTAATCCGGGACAGCTCCTACGAGCAGTACTTC.

This clone was detected ten times or more. Different DNA sequences within this sample yield the same CDR3. The CDR3 reads CASSIGGIREKLFF. The CDR3, as DNA: TGTGCCAGTAGTATCGGGGGCATAAGAGAAAAACTGTTTTTT. The chain uses TRBV19 and TRBJ1-4; D may be TRBD1 (6 bases). The V gene's germline CDR1 is LNHDA and CDR2 SQIVND (reference sequence). The CDR3 loop spans 14 amino acids. Trimming removed 3 bases at V and 8 bases at J, with 13 bases between.

The V and J genes are TRBV11-3 and TRBJ2-2, with D unresolved. The V and J ends lost 0 bases and 4 bases respectively, with 9 bases between them. Germline CDR1 and CDR2: SGHNT and YENEEA. This CDR3 has 15 residues. The CDR3 nucleotides are TGTGCCAGCAGCTTAGATTCCACCTCCACCGGGGAGCTGTTTTTT. Translated, it gives CASSLDSTSTGELFF.

The chain carries TRBV18 and TRBJ1-5, with no clear D. The germline gives CDR1 KGHSH, CDR2 LQKENI. Trimming removed 4 bases at V and 0 bases at J, with 10 bases between. The CDR3 sequence is 15 residues long. The CDR3 reads CASSLEADSNQPQHF. Written as DNA, the CDR3 is TGTGCCAGCTCACTTGAGGCGGATAGCAATCAGCCCCAGCATTTT.

This clone was recorded at least ten times. The chain has TRBV5-4 and TRBJ2-7, with D possibly being TRBD1 (6 bases). V lost 3 bases and J 5 bases, leaving 18 bases between the germline ends. This CDR3 is 15 amino acids long. Germline-derived CDR1 and CDR2 are SGHNT and YYREEE (reference sequence). The CDR3 DNA is TGTGCCAGCAGCTCCTACCAAACAGGGAGCAACGAGCAGTACTTC. This translates into CASSSYQTGSNEQYF.

V gene TRBV4-3 combines with J gene TRBJ1-1; 10 bases line up with TRBD1. The junction had 1 base not matched to a gene; V was cut back by 0 bases and J by 3 bases. There are 15 residues in the CDR3. Germline V CDR1 and CDR2: LGHNA, YSLEER. CDR3 coding DNA: TGCGCCAGCAGCCAAGATGACAGGGGGCACACTGAAGCTTTCTTT. Translated, it gives CASSQDDRGHTEAFF.

This clone occurred once. This CDR3 is also generated by other DNA sequences in the sample. The chain joins TRBV9 to TRBJ2-5, with 8 bases aligning to TRBD2. Unmatched junction bases numbered 5, after V lost 3 bases and J lost 4 bases. The CDR3 totals 14 residues. Germline CDR1 SGDLS, CDR2 YYNGEE. The CDR3 sequence is CASSAGLARETQYF. The CDR3 nucleotides read TGTGCCAGCAGCGCAGGACTAGCTCGAGAGACCCAGTACTTC.

This sequence joins TRBV29-1 and TRBJ2-1; D gene ambiguous. CDR1 SQVTM and CDR2 ANQGSEA come from the germline V gene. This CDR3 spans 13 amino acids. Trimming left V 1 base short and J 4 bases short, with 8 bases between. CDR3 amino acids: CSVEVQQYNEQFF. CDR3 nucleotides: TGCAGCGTTGAAGTCCAACAGTACAATGAGCAGTTCTTC.

V is TRBV29-1 and J is TRBJ2-1; D ambiguous. Germline-derived CDR1 and CDR2 are SQVTM and ANQGSEA. Deletions cut 4 bases from V and 5 bases from J, with 12 bases between. The CDR3 has 13 residues. The CDR3 region has the DNA TGCAGCGTTGCGACGACACTGGACAATGAGCAGTTCTTC. This sequence encodes CSVATTLDNEQFF.

This sequence joins TRBV28 and TRBJ2-2, with 9 bases identical to TRBD1. Germline lookup yields CDR1 MDHEN and CDR2 SYDVKM. V trimming: 0 bases; J trimming: 5 bases; junction bases outside the gene matches: 4. This CDR3 region has 16 residues. CDR3 bases: TGTGCCAGCAGTTTATGGGGACAGGGACGAACCGGGGAGCTGTTTTTT. This gives the protein CASSLWGQGRTGELFF. The full variable domain, its missing parts supplied by reference TRBV28 and TRBJ2-2, is DVKVTQSSRYLVKRTGEKVFLECVQDMDHENMFWYRQDPGLGLRLIYFSYDVKMKEKGDIPEGYSVSREKKERFSLILESASTNQTSMYLCASSLWGQGRTGELFFGEGSRLTVL.

This chain connects TRBV6-6 to TRBJ2-7, with a tentative D call TRBD2 (5 bases). CDR3 size: 13 residues. Germline V gene sequence: CDR1 MNHNY, CDR2 SVGAGI (reference sequence). Trimming stripped 5 bases from V and 7 bases from J, with 15 bases between. This chain's CDR3 is CASSPATPGEQYF. CDR3 sequence (DNA): TGTGCCAGCAGTCCGGCAACTCCGGGAGAGCAGTACTTC.

This clone was found a few times. The chain uses TRBV7-9 and TRBJ1-1; TRBD1 matches 7 bases. The V gene end was trimmed by 3 bases and the J gene end by 5 bases; junction bases not matched to a gene: 9. This CDR3 has 15 residues. The germline gives CDR1 SEHNR, CDR2 FQNEAQ (reference sequence). In DNA, the CDR3 is TGTGCCAGCAGCTTCTGCACAGGGGTGTGTACTGAAGCTTTCTTT. Protein product: CASSFCTGVCTEAFF.